This T cell receptor (beta chain) was obtained from a study of early T cells in non-severe SARS-CoV-2 infection. Overall study: From unsorted whole blood, bulk RNA was sequenced, and the chains remained unpaired.

This clonotype has at least ten counts. Antigen: not known. General study points: Matching results from VDJdb favored anti-spike CD8 responses, leaving private and CD4 specificities undetected.

The CDR3 consists of 15 residues. V gave up 6 bases and J gave up 4 bases; unmatched junction bases: 10. Germline V CDR1 and CDR2: WNHNN, SYGVQD (reference sequence). The protocol attached unique molecular identifiers to individual cDNA molecules. TCRdb re-derived calls from the 5' RACE reads in MiXCR, one entry per CDR3 protein. The data contain roughly 40,000 distinct CDR3 sequences, over 4% of them singletons. The source of this sequence is an adult who was a healthcare worker with PCR-confirmed SARS-CoV-2 infection or an uninfected control (not recorded which). The chain joins TRBV10-1 to TRBJ2-5, with 8 bases aligning to TRBD1. Material for sequencing was whole blood. The CDR3 sequence: CASRQVFGTGETQYF. The CDR3 DNA is TGCGCCAGCAGACAGGTTTTTGGGACAGGAGAGACCCAGTACTTC.